This T cell receptor (beta chain) was sequenced during a study of blood T cell repertoires in COVID-19. On the study more broadly: Sources were T cells, B-cell-depleted T cells, or PBMCs; the material itself was cDNA or gDNA.

V lost 3 bases, J lost 7 bases, and 2 bases stayed unmatched. CDR3 length: 12 residues. The V gene's germline CDR1 is ENHRY and CDR2 SYGVKD. In the original analysis: Amplification of reference gene primers provided the estimated nucleated cell counts. Clones were sequenced by immunoSEQ multiplex PCR, and TCRdb holds only the in-frame ones, with some missing. That table supplies the V and J calls and clone size; D and trimming were determined from the DNA. The sample lists about 35,000 clones, about 80% occurring once. This clonotype was obtained from a man in his fifties or sixties with acute or convalescent COVID-19. The chain combines TRBV10-3 with TRBJ2-7; TRBD2 aligns across 8 bases. Material for sequencing was peripheral blood. Written as DNA, the CDR3 is TGTGCCATCAGTGATCCGGGAGGGGAGCAGTACTTC. Translating it yields CAISDPGGEQYF.